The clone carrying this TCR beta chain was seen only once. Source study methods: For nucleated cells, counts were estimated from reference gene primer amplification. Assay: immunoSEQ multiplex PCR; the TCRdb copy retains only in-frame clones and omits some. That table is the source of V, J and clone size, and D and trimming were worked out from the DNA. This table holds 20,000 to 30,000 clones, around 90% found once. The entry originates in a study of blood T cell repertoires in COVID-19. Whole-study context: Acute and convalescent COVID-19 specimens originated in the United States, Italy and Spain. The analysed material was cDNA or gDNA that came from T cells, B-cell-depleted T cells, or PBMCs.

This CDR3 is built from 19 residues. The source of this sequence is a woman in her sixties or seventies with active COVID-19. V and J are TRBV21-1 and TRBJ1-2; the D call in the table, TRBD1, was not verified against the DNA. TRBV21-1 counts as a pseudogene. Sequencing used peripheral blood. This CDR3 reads CASSKISGDRGPTWVGYTF. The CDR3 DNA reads TGTGCCAGCAGCAAAATCTCTGGGGACAGGGGGCCCACCTGGGTTGGCTACACCTTC.